These T cell receptor beta chains were read from a single sample in a study of early T cells in non-severe SARS-CoV-2 infection. TCRdb re-called the 5' RACE reads with MiXCR, one entry per CDR3 protein. The top ten clones hold under 7% of a sample with about 46,000 distinct CDR3 sequences, about 5.3% of them seen once. Sequencing used whole blood, obtained at baseline. Receptors were obtained from an adult who was a healthcare worker with PCR-confirmed SARS-CoV-2 infection or an uninfected control (not recorded which). Both conserved end residues are part of each CDR3. The D gene is left open where the match is weak. Rows may omit the clone size; those that give it use once, few, many or a size class.

.	TRBV15	.	TRBJ2-1	TGTGCCACCAAGAGGGCGGCGTTCTACAATGAGCAGTTCTTC	CATKRAAFYNEQFF
TRBD2	TRBV29-1	many	TRBJ2-7	TGCAGCGTTGAAGATCCTAGCGGACATCTCTACGAGCAGTACTTC	CSVEDPSGHLYEQYF
.	TRBV9	many	TRBJ1-1	TGTCCCGATGGACCCAGACTGATCATGAACACTGAAGCTTTCTTT	CPDGPRLIMNTEAFF
.	TRBV12-3/TRBV12-4	.	TRBJ1-5	TGTGCCAGCAGTTTAGACAGCAATCAGCCCCAGCATTTT	CASSLDSNQPQHF
TRBD1	TRBV9	many	TRBJ2-3	TGTGCCAGCAGCGTAGCCGGGACAGGGGCGCCAGATACGCAGTATTTT	CASSVAGTGAPDTQYF
.	TRBV29-1	many	TRBJ1-1	TGCAGCGTTGAAGAAAGCGGAGGGGGAACTGAAGCTTTCTTT	CSVEESGGGTEAFF
.	TRBV7-9	many	TRBJ2-7	TGTGCCAGCAGCTTATCCCAGAGGGGGAGGGACTACGAGCAGTACTTC	CASSLSQRGRDYEQYF
TRBD2	TRBV15	many	TRBJ2-1	TGTGCCACCAGTATAGCGGGAGGCTACAATGAGCAGTTCTTC	CATSIAGGYNEQFF
.	TRBV6-1	many	TRBJ2-2	TGTGCCAGCAGTCCCGGTCTTGACACCGGGGAGCTGTTTTTT	CASSPGLDTGELFF
.	TRBV5-1	many	TRBJ2-3	TGCGCCAGCAGCTTGACCGGCACAGATACGCAGTATTTT	CASSLTGTDTQYF
.	TRBV29-1	many	TRBJ2-7	TGCAGCGTTACTGGTCCAAGAGGGGAGCAGTACTTC	CSVTGPRGEQYF
.	TRBV2	.	TRBJ1-1	TGTGCCAGCAGTGAAGCGCTGAGGGATACTGAAGCTTTCTTT	CASSEALRDTEAFF
TRBD2	TRBV15	.	TRBJ2-2	TGTGCCACCAGCAGAGGACTAGCTAGCACCGGGGAGCTGTTTTTT	CATSRGLASTGELFF
.	TRBV7-9	few	TRBJ2-7	TGTGCCAGCAGCTTAGGGTCTCAGGGCCCCTACGAGCAGTACTTC	CASSLGSQGPYEQYF
TRBD1	TRBV27	many	TRBJ1-5	TGTGCCAGCAGTTTATCAGGGGACAGGAGCAATCAGCCCCAGCATTTT	CASSLSGDRSNQPQHF
.	TRBV6-6	.	TRBJ2-7	TGTGCCAGCAGTTACTCCGGCAGCTCCTACGAGCAGTACTTC	CASSYSGSSYEQYF
TRBD1	TRBV7-9	many	TRBJ2-1	TGTGCCAGCAGCTCTAGGACAGGGCCCAGAATAGGGCTTCAGTTCTTC	CASSSRTGPRIGLQFF
TRBD2	TRBV11-2	many	TRBJ2-3	TGTGCCAGCAGCTCGCCCGGGGGGTCAGATACGCAGTATTTT	CASSSPGGSDTQYF
TRBD1	TRBV18	many	TRBJ2-7	TGTGCCAGCTCACCGACAGGGAGTTACGAGCAGTACTTC	CASSPTGSYEQYF
.	TRBV4-1	many	TRBJ2-3	TGCGCCAGCAGCCAAGAGTCTTTCCGGGGCAATACGCAGTATTTT	CASSQESFRGNTQYF
.	TRBV7-9	many	TRBJ2-7	TGTGCCAGCAGCTTAATGCACGAGCAGTACTTC	CASSLMHEQYF
TRBD1	TRBV12-3/TRBV12-4	many	TRBJ2-2	TGTGCCAGCAGTCGACAGGGGAAGAGCACCGGGGAGCTGTTTTTT	CASSRQGKSTGELFF
.	TRBV6-1	many	TRBJ2-7	TGTGCCAGCAGGGATTCAGGCATGGAATGGATTAGGCTTTACGAGCAGTACTTC	CASRDSGMEWIRLYEQYF
.	TRBV7-8	many	TRBJ2-4	TGTGCCAGCAGCCCCTCGGTGTTGACAGTACTACTAGCCAAAAACATTCAGTACTTC	CASSPSVLTVLLAKNIQYF
.	TRBV18	.	TRBJ2-5	TGTGCCAGCTCACCTAGCGAGACCCAGTACTTC	CASSPSETQYF
.	TRBV20-1	many	TRBJ2-1	TGCAGTGCTAGGGCAGGGTCCATAATCAATGAGCAGTTCTTC	CSARAGSIINEQFF
.	TRBV11-2	many	TRBJ2-7	TGTGCCAGCAGCTTAGTCGCGCTCGAGCAGTACTTC	CASSLVALEQYF
.	TRBV19	many	TRBJ2-5	TGTGCCAGTAGTGCGAGGACAGCCAGCCTTCAAGAGACCCAGTACTTC	CASSARTASLQETQYF
.	TRBV29-1	many	TRBJ2-7	TGCAGCGTTGCATTAACCTACGAGCAGTACTTC	CSVALTYEQYF
.	TRBV28	.	TRBJ2-1	TGTGCCAGCAGTCGTGGACTCTTTTTAACTGCTAGTGAGCAGTTCTTC	CASSRGLFLTASEQFF
TRBD1	TRBV4-2	many	TRBJ1-4	TGTGCCAGCAGCCAAGCGGACAGGGGGAAAGAAAAACTGTTTTTT	CASSQADRGKEKLFF
TRBD2	TRBV18	many	TRBJ2-7	TGTGCCAGCTCACCAGCCGGGACTAGCGGGACCTACGAGCAGTACTTC	CASSPAGTSGTYEQYF
TRBD1	TRBV5-1	many	TRBJ2-7	TGCGCCAGCAGCTTGGAGGGACAGCTGTCCTACGAGCAGTACTTC	CASSLEGQLSYEQYF
.	TRBV20-1	many	TRBJ1-1	TGCAGTGCTCAGAACCCTCTAGACAGATCGAACACTGAAGCTTTCTTT	CSAQNPLDRSNTEAFF
.	TRBV27	many	TRBJ1-2	TGTGCCAGCAGTTTAGAAGGGGTAGGGGGCTACACCTTC	CASSLEGVGGYTF